Below, 16 T cell receptor beta chains from the same sample are listed, as sequenced in a study of chemoradiotherapy in HPV16-positive cancers. The assay was immunoSEQ multiplex PCR, and TCRdb's table has in-frame clones only and misses some. The repertoire holds around 1,500 clones, with 83% as singletons. Sample: tumor tissue, taken from a patient who underwent chemoradiotherapy. All receptors derive from a human donor with HPV-associated anogenital cancer.

This clone appeared once. The gene calls are TRBV5-1 and TRBJ1-4, with D possibly being TRBD1 (6 bases). Germline values: CDR1 SGHRS, CDR2 YFSETQ. The V and J ends lost 8 bases and 6 bases respectively, with 17 bases between them. The CDR3 consists of 14 residues. CDR3: CASSQGPGDEKLFF. The CDR3 DNA sequence: TGCGCCAGTAGTCAGGGGCCGGGGGATGAAAAACTGTTTTTT. The full variable domain, completed using reference TRBV5-1 and TRBJ1-4, is KAGVTQTPRYLIKTRGQQVTLSCSPISGHRSVSWYQQTPGQGLQFLFEYFSETQRNKGNFPGRFSGRQFSNSRSEMNVSTLELGDSALYLCASSQGPGDEKLFFGSGTQLSVL.

The chain combines TRBV7-3 with TRBJ2-2, with D maybe TRBD2 (6 bases). Trimming took 7 bases from V and 3 from J, leaving 9 bases between them. The CDR3 consists of 13 residues. The germline V gene encodes CDR1 SGHTA and CDR2 FQGTGA. CDR3 sequence reads: CASTGGDTGELFF. The CDR3 bases are TGTGCCAGCACCGGGGGTGACACCGGGGAGCTGTTTTTT.

This chain joins TRBV7-9 and TRBJ1-4, with TRBD1 matching 8 bases. CDR1 is SEHNR and CDR2 is FQNEAQ in the germline V gene (reference sequence). The CDR3 extends over 16 amino acids. After removal of 5 bases from V and 2 bases from J, the junction contained 7 bases not matched to a gene. CDR3 DNA: TGTGCCAGCAGCCCCTTAACAGGGGGGACTAATGAAAAACTGTTTTTT. Its translation is CASSPLTGGTNEKLFF. The complete variable domain, with remaining parts taken from reference TRBV7-9 and TRBJ1-4, reads DTGVSQNPRHKITKRGQNVTFRCDPISEHNRLYWYRQTLGQGPEFLTYFQNEAQLEKSRLLSDRFSAERPKGSFSTLEIQRTEQGDSAMYLCASSPLTGGTNEKLFFGSGTQLSVL.

This clone was found a few times. This chain links TRBV27 with TRBJ2-2, with D possibly TRBD2 on 5 matching bases. Germline CDR1 is MNHEY and CDR2 is SMNVEV (reference sequence). Trimming removed 6 bases at V and 7 bases at J, with 15 bases between. CDR3 size: 14 residues. DNA for the CDR3: TGTGCCAGCAGCCTAGGGTACGGGGACGGGGAGCTGTTTTTT. Protein: CASSLGYGDGELFF.

This chain connects TRBV9 to TRBJ2-4; 7 nucleotides align to TRBD2. Germline CDR1 and CDR2: SGDLS and YYNGEE. After removal of 1 base from V and 0 bases from J, the junction contained 4 bases not matched to a gene. The CDR3 is 16 residues long. CDR3 protein: CASSVRAGEAKNIQYF. CDR3 coding DNA: TGTGCCAGCAGCGTACGGGCGGGAGAAGCCAAAAACATTCAGTACTTC.

CDR3 bases: TGCGCCAGCAGCTTGGGTCACTCTGGGGCCAACGTCCTGACTTTC. Translation: CASSLGHSGANVLTF. This rearrangement joins TRBV5-1 to TRBJ2-6; no definite D call. The CDR3 has 15 residues. The V and J ends lost 0 bases and 0 bases respectively, with 4 bases between them. Germline V gene data show CDR1 as SGHRS and CDR2 as YFSETQ.

The genes are TRBV11-3 and TRBJ2-3; D is uncertain. V was trimmed by 0 bases and J by 5 bases, leaving 18 bases between them. The CDR3 contains 17 residues. Germline V CDR1 and CDR2: SGHNT, YENEEA. The CDR3 DNA sequence: TGTGCCAGCAGCTTAGAGGGCCTATTCGGACCGGGAGATACGCAGTATTTT. Amino acid sequence: CASSLEGLFGPGDTQYF.

The V and J genes are TRBV28 and TRBJ2-7, with D maybe TRBD1 (5 bases). CDR3 length: 13 amino acids. Germline CDR1 MDHEN, CDR2 SYDVKM. V lost 7 bases to trimming and J lost 2 bases, with 12 bases between them. The CDR3 sequence is CASTLQGTYEQYF. DNA of the CDR3: TGTGCCAGCACTCTCCAGGGTACCTACGAGCAGTACTTC.

The chain uses TRBV28 and TRBJ2-1; D possibly uses TRBD1 or TRBD2 (5 bases each). CDR3 length: 18 amino acids. Germline V gene lookup returns CDR1 MDHEN and CDR2 SYDVKM. Between the trimmed V and J ends, which lost 6 bases and 4 bases, there was a span of 25 bases. The CDR3 region is CASSPLDLAQGVYNEQFF. DNA of the CDR3: TGTGCCAGCAGCCCACTAGATCTTGCGCAGGGAGTTTACAATGAGCAGTTCTTC. Filled out from reference TRBV28 and TRBJ2-1, the complete variable domain reads DVKVTQSSRYLVKRTGEKVFLECVQDMDHENMFWYRQDPGLGLRLIYFSYDVKMKEKGDIPEGYSVSREKKERFSLILESASTNQTSMYLCASSPLDLAQGVYNEQFFGPGTRLTVL.

This clone appeared once. In DNA form, the CDR3 reads TGCGCCAGCAGCCAAGATCTTGGGTGGGCGGGAGGGGTTGAGCAGTTCTTC. It is translated as CASSQDLGWAGGVEQFF. The chain joins TRBV4-1 to TRBJ2-1, with 9 bases aligning to TRBD2. This CDR3 spans 17 amino acids. V dropped 0 bases and J dropped 9; count of bases not matched to a gene: 12. Germline assignment: CDR1 MGHRA and CDR2 YSYEKL.

This chain joins TRBV11-3 and TRBJ1-6, with D maybe TRBD1 (6 bases). The CDR3 length is 15 residues. Germline CDR1 reads SGHNT; CDR2 reads YENEEA. V shed 2 bases and J shed 10 bases, with 15 bases lying between them. The CDR3 is CASSLQGTYGSPLHF. CDR3 in DNA: TGTGCCAGCAGCTTACAGGGGACCTACGGGTCACCCCTCCACTTT.

The chain uses TRBV10-3 and TRBJ2-7; 7 bases align to TRBD1. The CDR3 spans 12 residues. The germline CDR1 and CDR2 sequences are ENHRY and SYGVKD. J gave up 3 bases and V 10 bases, and 6 bases lay outside the gene matches. CDR3 sequence (DNA): TGTGCCACCTGGACAGGTTACTACGAGCAGTACTTC. This codes for CATWTGYYEQYF.

A single count supports this clone. This chain links TRBV11-3 with TRBJ2-3; D is possibly TRBD1 (5 bases). The CDR3 is 15 residues long. The V and J ends lost 0 bases and 0 bases respectively, with 7 bases between them. The germline gives CDR1 SGHNT, CDR2 YENEEA. CDR3 DNA: TGTGCCAGCAGCTTAGAGGGGCGAAGCACAGATACGCAGTATTTT. It yields the protein CASSLEGRSTDTQYF.

The chain joins TRBV30 to TRBJ2-2, with a tentative D call TRBD2 (5 bases). Trimming took 6 bases from V and 6 from J, leaving 11 bases between them. The CDR3 contains 12 residues. Germline V gene sequence: CDR1 GTSNPN, CDR2 SVGIG (reference sequence). CDR3 nucleotide sequence: TGTGCCTGTGGTGGAGGCTCCGGGGAGCTGTTTTTT. It specifies CACGGGSGELFF.

The chain has TRBV25-1 and TRBJ1-4, with TRBD1 matching 9 bases. The CDR3 runs 13 residues. V lost 6 bases to trimming and J lost 5 bases; unmatched junction nucleotides: 1. Per germline, CDR1 MGHDK and CDR2 SYGVNS. CDR3 DNA: TGTGCCAGCAGACAGGGGGCCAATGAAAAACTGTTTTTT. This encodes CASRQGANEKLFF. Drawing the rest from reference TRBV25-1 and TRBJ1-4, the complete variable domain is EADIYQTPRYLVIGTGKKITLECSQTMGHDKMYWYQQDPGMELHLIHYSYGVNSTEKGDLSSESTVSRIRTEHFPLTLESARPSHTSQYLCASRQGANEKLFFGSGTQLSVL.

V is TRBV5-1 and J is TRBJ2-5; no clear D. CDR1 and CDR2 (germline): SGHRS, YFSETQ. V lost 2 bases and J lost 5, with 4 bases in between. The CDR3 is made up of 11 amino acids. The CDR3 DNA reads as TGCGCCAGCAGCTTCGAGGAGACCCAGTACTTC. It codes for CASSFEETQYF. Supplemented by reference TRBV5-1 and TRBJ2-5, the full variable domain reads KAGVTQTPRYLIKTRGQQVTLSCSPISGHRSVSWYQQTPGQGLQFLFEYFSETQRNKGNFPGRFSGRQFSNSRSEMNVSTLELGDSALYLCASSFEETQYFGPGTRLLVL.